A single sample gave rise to the 22 T cell receptor beta chains below, sequenced in a study of blood T cell repertoires in COVID-19. Sequencing used immunoSEQ multiplex PCR; TCRdb keeps in-frame clones, though not all of them. This table has 200,000 to 250,000 clones, roughly 90% appearing once. The sample consisted of peripheral blood. The source of these receptors is a man in his 60s with COVID-19, enrolled during active disease.

The J gene is TRBJ1-6, the V gene TRBV9; 7 bases align to TRBD1. The J segment lost 0 bases and the V segment lost 2 bases, leaving 5 bases of the junction unmatched. CDR1 and CDR2 from the germline V gene are SGDLS and YYNGEE. The CDR3 has 17 amino acids. CDR3 sequence (DNA): TGTGCCAGCAGCGTCTCGACAGGGAGCTCCTATAATTCACCCCTCCACTTT. Encoded protein: CASSVSTGSSYNSPLHF. Based on the CDR3 plus reference TRBV9 and TRBJ1-6, the full variable domain is DSGVTQTPKHLITATGQRVTLRCSPRSGDLSVYWYQQSLDQGLQFLIQYYNGEERAKGNILERFSAQQFPDLHSELNLSSLELGDSALYFCASSVSTGSSYNSPLHFGNGTRLTVT.

The chain has TRBV7-2 and TRBJ2-7; D unresolved. The CDR3 is made up of 14 amino acids. Germline assignment: CDR1 SGHTA and CDR2 FQGNSA. V was pared by 0 bases and J by 0 bases, with 6 bases between. CDR3 nucleotide sequence: TGTGCCAGCAGCTTAGCCGCGGACTCCTACGAGCAGTACTTC. This translates into CASSLAADSYEQYF.

The chain joins TRBV5-1 to TRBJ1-4; tentative D call: TRBD1 (5 bases). The germline CDR1 and CDR2 sequences are SGHRS and YFSETQ. Trimming shortened V by 0 bases and J by 0 bases, and 9 bases separated the two germline ends. The CDR3 extends over 16 amino acids. This CDR3 reads CASSLGQSSTNEKLFF. CDR3 bases: TGCGCCAGCAGCTTGGGACAGTCTTCAACTAATGAAAAACTGTTTTTT.

The CDR3 DNA follows: TGTGCCATCAGACCGACAGGGAACGACAATGAGCAGTTCTTC. Translation: CAIRPTGNDNEQFF. The rearrangement joins TRBV10-3 to TRBJ2-1; 7 positions agree with TRBD1. Germline CDR1 and CDR2: ENHRY and SYGVKD. The V and J ends lost 6 bases and 5 bases, in that order; junction bases with no gene match: 7. The CDR3 loop spans 14 amino acids.

The chain links TRBV7-9 to TRBJ2-1; 10 bases line up with TRBD2. Germline V gene sequence: CDR1 SEHNR, CDR2 FQNEAQ (reference sequence). Trimming took 5 bases from V and 3 from J; bases not matched to a gene: 4. There are 15 residues in the CDR3. The CDR3 reads CASSTTSGIYNEQFF. The DNA of the CDR3 is TGTGCCAGCAGCACCACTAGCGGGATCTACAATGAGCAGTTCTTC.

V gene TRBV7-2 combines with J gene TRBJ2-1, with TRBD2 as a possible D gene (6 bases). V lost 5 bases and J lost 3, with 8 bases in between. CDR1 and CDR2 (germline): SGHTA, FQGNSA. There are 13 residues in the CDR3. CDR3 nucleotides: TGTGCCAGCAGCCGGGGGTACTACAATGAGCAGTTCTTC. Translation gives CASSRGYYNEQFF.

V gene TRBV5-1 combines with J gene TRBJ2-1; 8 bases line up with TRBD1. The CDR3 covers 13 residues. The V gene end was trimmed by 3 bases and the J gene end by 14 bases; junction bases not matched to a gene: 10. Germline-derived CDR1 and CDR2 are SGHRS and YFSETQ. CDR3 sequence (DNA): TGCGCCAGCAGCTCGCTGACGGACAGGGAGGAGTTCTTC. Translation gives CASSSLTDREEFF. Combining the CDR3 with reference TRBV5-1 and TRBJ2-1 gives the whole variable domain KAGVTQTPRYLIKTRGQQVTLSCSPISGHRSVSWYQQTPGQGLQFLFEYFSETQRNKGNFPGRFSGRQFSNSRSEMNVSTLELGDSALYLCASSSLTDREEFFGPGTRLTVL.

The chain recombines TRBV4-1 with TRBJ2-2, with D unclear. The CDR3 spans 14 residues. V lost 4 bases, J lost 5 bases, and 11 bases lay in between. Germline V gene lookup returns CDR1 MGHRA and CDR2 YSYEKL. The CDR3 protein is CASSPVLKTGELFF. DNA of the CDR3: TGCGCCAGCAGCCCGGTCCTTAAAACCGGGGAGCTGTTTTTT.

The gene calls are TRBV7-8 and TRBJ1-2, with a tentative D call TRBD1 (5 bases). The V gene lost 4 bases and the J gene lost 8 bases, with 14 bases spanning the gap. Germline CDR1 is SGHVS and CDR2 is FQNEAQ. The CDR3 runs to 13 residues. The CDR3 sequence is CASSSSAGKGYTF. DNA for the CDR3: TGTGCCAGCAGCTCCTCCGCAGGGAAAGGCTACACCTTC.

The rearrangement uses TRBV29-1 and TRBJ1-5, with 7 bases matching TRBD1. The CDR3 length is 16 residues. With V trimmed by 6 bases and J by 4 bases, 15 bases remained unmatched. Germline loops: CDR1 SQVTM, CDR2 ANQGSEA. CDR3 DNA sequence: TGCAGCGTGCAAACGGGACAGACGCATGGTAATCAGCCCCAGCATTTT. It codes for CSVQTGQTHGNQPQHF.

The rearrangement uses TRBV7-2 and TRBJ2-7, with 7 bases lining up with TRBD1. From germline, CDR1 is SGHTA and CDR2 FQGNSA. The J segment lost 4 bases and the V segment lost 5 bases, leaving 8 bases of the junction unmatched. The CDR3 runs 14 residues. The CDR3: CASSPRQGIYEQYF. CDR3 DNA sequence: TGTGCCAGCAGCCCCCGACAGGGCATTTACGAGCAGTACTTC.

V usage is TRBV11-2 and J usage is TRBJ2-1; 10 bases line up with TRBD2. Germline loops: CDR1 SGHAT, CDR2 FQNNGV. After removal of 6 bases from V and 6 bases from J, the junction contained 11 bases not matched to a gene. This CDR3 contains 16 residues. The CDR3 loop reads CASSPSKLAGFNEQFF. As DNA, the CDR3 is TGTGCCAGCAGTCCTAGTAAACTAGCGGGGTTCAATGAGCAGTTCTTC.

Only one count was recorded for this clone. The junction shows a germline mismatch at one end, possibly a read error. This rearrangement joins TRBV5-8 to TRBJ2-1; 10 bases match TRBD2. Germline CDR1 and CDR2: SGHTS and YDEGEE. The CDR3 is 18 amino acids. The chain's CDR3 is CASSLARTSGLSHNEQFF. CDR3 DNA: TGTGCCAGCAGCTTGGCCCGGACTAGCGGCCTCTCCCACAATGAGCAGTTCTTC.

The chain employs TRBV6-6 and TRBJ1-2; no clear D gene. The CDR3 has 16 amino acids. Trimming left V 6 bases short and J 2 bases short, with 19 bases between. In germline, CDR1 is MNHNY, CDR2 SVGAGI (reference sequence). CDR3 in amino acids: CASSQPFGRENYGYTF. In DNA form, the CDR3 reads TGTGCCAGCAGCCAACCATTTGGGAGGGAGAACTATGGCTACACCTTC.

This chain uses TRBV3-1 (or the pseudogene TRBV3-2) with TRBJ2-7; the match to TRBD2 covers 10 bases. CDR1 is LGHDT, CDR2 YNNKEL, per germline (reference sequence). This CDR3 contains 15 residues. The junction had 2 bases not matched to a gene; V was cut back by 2 bases and J by 1 base. CDR3 DNA sequence: TGTGCCAGCAGCCAAAAACTAGCGGGGTCCTACGAGCAGTACTTC. Translation gives CASSQKLAGSYEQYF.

This chain joins TRBV10-3 and TRBJ1-2; 7 nucleotides agree with TRBD1. In germline, CDR1 is ENHRY, CDR2 SYGVKD. The CDR3 spans 12 residues. The trim removed 4 bases at V and 5 bases at J, leaving 1 base unmatched. CDR3 coding DNA: TGTGCCATCAGTGGACAGGGATATGGCTACACCTTC. Its translation is CAISGQGYGYTF.

V is TRBV4-2 and J is TRBJ2-1, with D maybe TRBD2 (6 bases). V gave up 4 bases and J gave up 1 base, with 14 bases separating them. Germline CDR1 LGHNA, CDR2 YNFKEQ. CDR3 length: 16 residues. CDR3 amino acids: CASSPSPAGSYNEQFF. CDR3 in DNA: TGTGCCAGCAGCCCCTCCCCCGCGGGGTCCTACAATGAGCAGTTCTTC.

This clone is a singleton in its sample. The rearrangement joins TRBV15 to TRBJ2-7; D is perhaps TRBD1 (5 bases). The length of the CDR3 is 15 residues. Germline V gene lookup returns CDR1 LNHNV and CDR2 YYDKDF (reference sequence). With 0 bases removed from V and 5 bases from J, the gap between germline ends came to 14 bases. CDR3 sequence: CATSRDYQGSNEQYF. In DNA, the CDR3 is TGTGCCACCAGCAGAGATTATCAGGGTAGCAACGAGCAGTACTTC. The full variable domain, rest sourced from reference TRBV15 and TRBJ2-7, is DAMVIQNPRYQVTQFGKPVTLSCSQTLNHNVMYWYQQKSSQAPKLLFHYYDKDFNNEADTPDNFQSRRPNTSFCFLDIRSPGLGDTAMYLCATSRDYQGSNEQYFGPGTRLTVT.

This clone was counted a few times. The V gene is TRBV6-5, the J gene TRBJ2-7; 10 bases align to TRBD1. The CDR3 has 13 residues. Germline loops: CDR1 MNHEY, CDR2 SVGAGI. V was clipped by 6 bases and J by 4 bases; unmatched bases: 3. The CDR3 coding sequence is TGTGCCAGCAGGACAGGGGGCAGGTACGAGCAGTACTTC. It specifies CASRTGGRYEQYF.

The chain is built from TRBV5-4 and TRBJ1-2; tentative D call: TRBD1 (6 bases). Germline V CDR1 and CDR2: SGHNT, YYREEE (reference sequence). Between the trimmed V and J ends, which lost 0 bases and 5 bases, there was a span of 11 bases. The CDR3 totals 14 residues. CDR3 sequence: CASSLGSGDYGYTF. The CDR3 DNA is TGTGCCAGCAGCTTGGGTTCAGGGGATTATGGCTACACCTTC.

The chain is built from TRBV19 and TRBJ1-2; TRBD1 matches at 11 bases. This CDR3 region has 14 residues. CDR1 and CDR2 (germline): LNHDA, SQIVND (reference sequence). V shed 3 bases, J shed 6 bases, and the junction held 3 bases outside the gene matches. The CDR3 is CASSIGQGADGYTF. Written as DNA, the CDR3 is TGTGCCAGTAGTATCGGACAGGGGGCGGATGGCTACACCTTC.

In nucleotides, the CDR3 is TGTGCCAGCAGCTCCGACAGATTCGACTCCTACGAGCAGTACTTC. This sequence encodes CASSSDRFDSYEQYF. The chain carries TRBV5-4 and TRBJ2-7; D is possibly TRBD1 (5 bases). The CDR3 has 15 residues. The V end lost 3 bases, the J end lost 0 bases, and 13 bases lay between the germline ends. Looked up from germline, CDR1 is SGHNT and CDR2 is YYREEE (reference sequence).